This T cell receptor (beta chain) emerged from a study of CD8+ T cells in alopecia areata. The overall study: The study gave tofacitinib for 6 to 18 months, then 6 months off drug.

The CDR3 extends over 16 amino acids. Germline-derived CDR1 and CDR2 are SGHDN and FVKESK. Trimming removed 4 bases at V and 1 base at J, with 16 bases between. TCR sequencing used cDNA made by reverse transcription of extracted RNA. Clones were read by immunoSEQ multiplex PCR, and TCRdb kept only the in-frame ones, dropping some. The sample gives about 140,000 clones, roughly 61% of which show up once; roughly 6.7% is in the top ten. This TCR derives from a human donor with alopecia areata. V and J are TRBV14 and TRBJ1-1; a possible D gene is TRBD1 (6 bases). The sample was CD4+ T cells sorted from blood, taken at week 0. The CDR3 DNA reads TGTGCCAGCAGCCTCCGAGGGACATTCGGGAACACTGAAGCTTTCTTT. Protein sequence: CASSLRGTFGNTEAFF.